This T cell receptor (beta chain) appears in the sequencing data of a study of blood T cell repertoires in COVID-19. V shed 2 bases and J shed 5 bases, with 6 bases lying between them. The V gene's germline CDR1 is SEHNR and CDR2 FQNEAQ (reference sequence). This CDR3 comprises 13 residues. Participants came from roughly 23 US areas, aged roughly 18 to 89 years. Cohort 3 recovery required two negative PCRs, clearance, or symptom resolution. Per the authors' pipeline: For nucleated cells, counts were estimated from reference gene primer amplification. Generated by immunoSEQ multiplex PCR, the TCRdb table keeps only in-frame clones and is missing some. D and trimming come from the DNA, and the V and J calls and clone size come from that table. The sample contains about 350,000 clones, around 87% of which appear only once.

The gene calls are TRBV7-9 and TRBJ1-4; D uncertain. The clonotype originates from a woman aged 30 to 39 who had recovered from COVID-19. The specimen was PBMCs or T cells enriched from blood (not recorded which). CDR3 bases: TGTGCCAGCAGCTTAAGCCCCAATGAAAAACTGTTTTTT. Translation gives CASSLSPNEKLFF.